The entry below describes one TCR beta chain. No antigen is known for it. This specimen belongs to a study of OX40 agonist ivuxolimab in advanced cancers. On the study more broadly: Ivuxolimab, an agonist antibody against OX40 (CD134), was given to patients. Every 2 weeks, patients got intravenous ivuxolimab at one of six dose levels (0.01-10 mg/kg).

Trimming stripped 4 bases from V and 3 bases from J, with 11 bases between. This CDR3 has 13 amino acids. Germline-derived CDR1 and CDR2 are SGDLS and YYNGEE. The method was immunoSEQ multiplex PCR; TCRdb's version includes in-frame clones alone and lacks a portion of them. In the table there are approximately 31,000 clones, approximately 89% of which are singletons. Points from the study as a whole: In general, CD8+ T cells held more expanded clones than CD4+ did, on average. Normalized T-cell clonal expansion was also low in some nonresponders.

Specimen: CD4+ or CD8+ T cells sorted from blood, collected in a trial of the OX40 agonist ivuxolimab. This receptor was obtained from an adult with an advanced solid tumor such as melanoma, head and neck, liver or kidney cancer. The chain joins TRBV9 to TRBJ2-7; maybe TRBD1 (5 bases). CDR3 residues: CASSSQGDYEQYF. In DNA, the CDR3 is TGTGCCAGCAGCTCCCAAGGGGACTACGAGCAGTACTTC.